Listed below are T cell receptor beta chains from one sample, sequenced in a study of control samples from healthy donors and cancer patients. The table came from immunoSEQ multiplex PCR; TCRdb's copy has only in-frame clones and leaves some out. The sample comprises about 190,000 clones, around 93% of which are singletons, and approximately 1.5% rests with the top ten. Sequences were obtained from blood. These receptors were collected from a man between 18 and 35 years old in good health. CDR3s include the opening cysteine and the closing phenylalanine or tryptophan. Each record gives: D gene, V gene, clone size, J gene, CDR3 protein, CDR3 DNA. D genes are given only for firm matches. Size is omitted from some rows. Given values are once, few, many or a class for expanded clones.

>TRBD2|TRBV12-5|NA|TRBJ2-2
CASGLPSGGAFTGELFF
TGTGCTAGTGGTTTGCCCAGCGGGGGGGCCTTCACCGGGGAGCTGTTTTTT
>NA|TRBV4-1|NA|TRBJ1-1
CASSQGTRQAYTEAFF
TGCGCCAGCAGCCAAGGTACGAGACAGGCTTACACTGAAGCTTTCTTT
>NA|TRBV6-5|NA|TRBJ2-5
CASRRHKPPETQYF
TGTGCCAGCAGGCGACATAAACCGCCCGAGACCCAGTACTTC
>NA|TRBV7-6|few|TRBJ1-6
CASSANQGSNSPLHF
TGTGCCAGCAGCGCCAATCAGGGGTCTAATTCACCCCTCCACTTT
>TRBD2|TRBV5-1|NA|TRBJ2-7
CASSLRTSAAYEQYF
TGCGCCAGCAGCCTCAGGACTAGCGCGGCCTACGAGCAGTACTTC
>NA|TRBV4-1|NA|TRBJ2-4
CASSQESGGRKNIQYF
TGCGCCAGCAGCCAAGAATCCGGGGGGCGAAAAAACATTCAGTACTTC
>TRBD1|TRBV7-8|NA|TRBJ2-1
CASSTRTGGYNEQFF
TGTGCCAGCAGCACACGGACAGGGGGTTACAATGAGCAGTTCTTC
>TRBD1|TRBV19|NA|TRBJ1-5
CASSATMQGASQPQHF
TGTGCCAGTAGTGCAACGATGCAGGGGGCTAGTCAGCCCCAGCATTTT
>TRBD2|TRBV5-5|NA|TRBJ2-2
CASHPNGLAEAGELFF
TGTGCCAGCCACCCCAACGGACTAGCGGAAGCCGGGGAGCTGTTTTTT
>NA|TRBV5-4|once|TRBJ2-7
CASSLTSSSYEQYF
TGTGCCAGCAGCTTAACATCGAGCTCCTACGAGCAGTACTTC
>TRBD1|TRBV5-5|NA|TRBJ1-2
CASSLEGAGVRYGYTF
TGTGCCAGCAGCTTGGAGGGGGCAGGGGTCCGCTATGGCTACACCTTC
>NA|TRBV18|NA|TRBJ2-6
CASSPPGVAGANVLTF
TGTGCCAGCTCACCACCGGGAGTGGCTGGGGCCAACGTCCTGACTTTC
>TRBD1|TRBV20-1|NA|TRBJ2-1
CSASVTPGQGSYNEQFF
TGCAGTGCTAGTGTTACACCGGGACAGGGCTCCTACAATGAGCAGTTCTTC
>NA|TRBV4-1|NA|TRBJ1-2
CASSQSLGGGDYGYTF
TGCGCCAGCAGCCAAAGCTTGGGGGGGGGCGACTATGGCTACACCTTC
>NA|TRBV14|NA|TRBJ2-1
CASSQGVRGIGISNEQFF
TGTGCCAGCAGCCAAGGGGTTAGGGGGATCGGTATAAGCAATGAGCAGTTCTTC
>TRBD2|TRBV9|NA|TRBJ2-1
CASSVLAGGHSEQFF
TGTGCCAGCAGCGTACTAGCGGGGGGGCATAGTGAGCAGTTCTTC
>NA|TRBV7-2|NA|TRBJ2-1
CASSLAAGAYNEQFF
TGTGCCAGCAGCTTAGCGGCGGGGGCTTACAATGAGCAGTTCTTC
>TRBD1|TRBV30|NA|TRBJ1-2
CAWRLGGAQGYTF
TGTGCCTGGAGGCTAGGGGGCGCGCAGGGCTACACCTTC
>TRBD2|TRBV24-1|NA|TRBJ2-3
CATSDSRTSGFVSTSTDTQYF
TGTGCCACCAGTGATTCCCGGACTAGCGGGTTCGTCTCTACTAGCACAGATACGCAGTATTTT
>NA|TRBV18|NA|TRBJ1-4
CASSPTLEGPATNEKLFF
TGTGCCAGCTCCCCAACGCTCGAAGGGCCGGCAACTAATGAAAAACTGTTTTTT
>NA|TRBV9|NA|TRBJ2-1
CASSVGPRDEQFF
TGTGCCAGCAGCGTAGGTCCGAGGGATGAGCAGTTCTTC
>NA|TRBV2|NA|TRBJ1-4
CASRGLTPTATNEKLFF
TGTGCCAGCAGGGGACTTACGCCAACTGCAACTAATGAAAAACTGTTTTTT
>NA|TRBV6-1|NA|TRBJ1-3
CASSDPYLNTIYF
TGTGCCAGCAGTGACCCCTACCTAAACACCATATATTTT
>TRBD2|TRBV5-1|NA|TRBJ2-6
CATSGGFGSGANVLTF
TGCGCCACCAGCGGGGGCTTTGGCTCTGGGGCCAACGTCCTGACTTTC
>NA|TRBV15|NA|TRBJ1-6
CATSRARRSRTNYNSPLHF
TGTGCCACCAGCAGGGCCAGGCGGAGCAGGACGAATTATAATTCACCCCTCCACTTT
>NA|TRBV28|NA|TRBJ2-7
CASSGDNAYEQYF
TGTGCCAGCAGTGGCGACAACGCCTACGAGCAGTACTTC
>NA|TRBV5-6|once|TRBJ1-6
CASSLALGKGNSPLHF
TGTGCCAGCAGCTTGGCCTTAGGAAAGGGTAATTCACCCCTCCACTTT
>TRBD1|TRBV19|NA|TRBJ2-5
CASSIGQGVETQYF
TGTGCCAGTAGTATCGGACAGGGCGTGGAGACCCAGTACTTC
>NA|TRBV23-1|NA|TRBJ2-1
CASSQSTLCRLKTMRQFF
TGCGCCAGCAGTCAATCGACGCTATGTCGATTGAAGACAATGAGGCAGTTCTTC
>TRBD1|TRBV5-1|NA|TRBJ1-1
CASSPGQSNTEAFF
TGCGCCAGCAGCCCGGGACAGTCGAACACTGAAGCTTTCTTT
>TRBD2|TRBV27|NA|TRBJ2-3
CASSRLTSGGPRLPDTQYF
TGTGCCAGCAGTCGACTGACTAGCGGGGGGCCCCGTCTCCCAGATACGCAGTATTTT
>TRBD1|TRBV6-5|NA|TRBJ2-2
CASSGQGTGELFF
TGTGCCAGCAGCGGACAGGGGACCGGGGAGCTGTTTTTT
>TRBD2|TRBV5-1|once|TRBJ2-2
CASSVRGDTGELFF
TGCGCCAGCAGCGTGCGGGGGGACACCGGGGAGCTGTTTTTT
>NA|TRBV12-3/TRBV12-4|NA|TRBJ2-5
CASSRGETQYF
TGTGCCAGCAGTAGGGGGGAGACCCAGTACTTC
>NA|TRBV5-1|NA|TRBJ2-7
CASSYVYKGELVDEQYF
TGCGCCAGCAGCTACGTATACAAGGGAGAATTGGTGGACGAGCAGTACTTC
>NA|TRBV21-1|NA|TRBJ1-2
CAPGQGAAGYTF
TGTGCTCCGGGACAGGGGGCGGCGGGCTACACCTTC
>TRBD1|TRBV6-4|NA|TRBJ1-1
CASSVKDRAHLNTEAFF
TGTGCCAGCAGTGTCAAGGACAGGGCGCATCTGAACACTGAAGCTTTCTTT
>TRBD2|TRBV3-1/TRBV3-2|NA|TRBJ2-3
CASSQAGGGSDTQYF
TGTGCCAGCAGCCAAGCGGGGGGGGGCTCAGATACGCAGTATTTT
>NA|TRBV2|NA|TRBJ1-2
CASSEAGPIYGYTF
TGTGCCAGCAGTGAAGCGGGACCGATATATGGCTACACCTTC
>TRBD1|TRBV19|NA|TRBJ2-7
CASSIGTGGYEQYF
TGTGCCAGTAGTATTGGGACAGGGGGCTACGAGCAGTACTTC
>NA|TRBV13|NA|TRBJ2-3
CASSSRVTGTDTQYF
TGTGCCAGCAGCTCCCGGGTAACTGGCACAGATACGCAGTATTTT
>NA|TRBV2|NA|TRBJ2-2
CATRSRQDTLKGGELFF
TGTGCCACCAGATCCCGACAGGATACCCTCAAGGGAGGGGAGCTGTTTTTT
>NA|TRBV5-1|NA|TRBJ1-4
CASSRTGSTNEKLFF
TGCGCCAGCAGCCGGACGGGGTCAACTAATGAAAAACTGTTTTTT
>NA|TRBV27|NA|TRBJ1-4
CARPRGPRGSTNEKLFF
TGTGCCAGACCGAGGGGACCCCGAGGATCGACTAATGAAAAACTGTTTTTT
>NA|TRBV10-3|once|TRBJ2-3
CAIRGHSTDTQYF
TGTGCCATCAGGGGACACAGCACAGATACGCAGTATTTT
>TRBD1|TRBV11-2|NA|TRBJ2-1
CASSAPTGGDLNEQFF
TGTGCCAGCAGCGCGCCTACAGGGGGTGATTTGAATGAGCAGTTCTTC
>TRBD1|TRBV5-4|NA|TRBJ2-6
CASSPGDSPFSGANVLTF
TGTGCCAGCAGCCCCGGGGACAGTCCTTTCTCTGGGGCCAACGTCCTGACTTTC
>NA|TRBV2|NA|TRBJ1-4
CASSRDSLNEKLFF
TGTGCCAGCAGTCGAGACAGCCTTAATGAAAAACTGTTTTTT
>TRBD2|TRBV3-1/TRBV3-2|NA|TRBJ2-3
CASSLGLAGVTDTQYF
TGTGCCAGCAGCCTAGGACTAGCGGGGGTGACAGATACGCAGTATTTT
>TRBD2|TRBV11-1|NA|TRBJ2-4
CASSPRDGGDIQYF
TGTGCCAGCAGCCCCCGGGACGGGGGGGACATTCAGTACTTC
>NA|TRBV7-2|NA|TRBJ2-3
CASSLNRGSDTQYF
TGTGCCAGCAGCTTGAACCGGGGATCAGATACGCAGTATTTT
>TRBD2|TRBV19|NA|TRBJ2-2
CASSPAGGPGIGELFF
TGTGCCAGTAGTCCGGCGGGGGGGCCGGGTATCGGGGAGCTGTTTTTT
>NA|TRBV5-1|NA|TRBJ2-2
CASSLDSQNTGELFF
TGCGCCAGCAGCTTGGACAGCCAGAACACCGGGGAGCTGTTTTTT
>NA|TRBV19|NA|TRBJ1-2
CASSIEVGLNYGYTF
TGTGCCAGTAGTATCGAGGTGGGCTTAAACTATGGCTACACCTTC
>NA|TRBV5-1|NA|TRBJ2-5
CASSLLGVPQETQYF
TGCGCCAGCAGCTTGTTAGGGGTCCCACAAGAGACCCAGTACTTC
>NA|TRBV5-1|NA|TRBJ1-4
CASSVRDGTNEKLFF
TGCGCCAGCAGCGTTCGGGACGGAACTAATGAAAAACTGTTTTTT
>TRBD1|TRBV2|NA|TRBJ1-2
CASSARQGYGYTF
TGTGCCAGCAGTGCTCGACAGGGCTATGGCTACACCTTC
>TRBD1|TRBV6-5|NA|TRBJ1-1
CASSKAAGTGAAFF
TGTGCCAGCAGCAAAGCCGCCGGGACAGGGGCAGCTTTCTTT
>TRBD1|TRBV29-1|once|TRBJ2-7
CSVGAGGSYEQYF
TGCAGCGTTGGGGCAGGGGGATCCTACGAGCAGTACTTC